A selection of T cell receptor beta chains follows, all from one sample in a study of OX40 agonist ivuxolimab in advanced cancers. TCRdb's table, derived via immunoSEQ multiplex PCR, lists solely in-frame clones and lacks some. The data contain around 66,000 clones, about nine tenths of them singletons. Source: CD4+ or CD8+ T cells sorted from blood, taken in a trial of the OX40 agonist ivuxolimab. The receptors here all came from an adult with an advanced solid tumor such as melanoma, head and neck, liver or kidney cancer. Both conserved end residues are trimmed from each CDR3. The order of the fields is J gene, V gene, CDR3 protein.

TRBJ1-1 | TRBV5-6 | ASSLAGWGTEAF
TRBJ1-1 | TRBV6-5 | ASSRNTEAF
TRBJ1-3 | TRBV5-1 | ASSPEGPINRNTIY
TRBJ1-5 | TRBV6-1 | ASRLQGSQPQH
TRBJ1-5 | TRBV6-5 | ASSPGTAGQPQH
TRBJ2-1 | TRBV9 | ASSARTGNQGEQF
TRBJ1-2 | TRBV6-5 | ASRSKGPSNYGYT
TRBJ1-2 | TRBV6-1 | ASSDQGGRRGYT
TRBJ2-5 | TRBV10-2 | ASRLDGETQY
TRBJ2-1 | TRBV6-4 | ASSEVGQAQF
TRBJ1-5 | TRBV6-6 | ASSYEGRGPQH
TRBJ1-2 | TRBV19 | ASSIGAGFNYGYT
TRBJ2-7 | TRBV5-6 | ASSFAMGAYEQY
TRBJ2-2 | TRBV19 | ASSVPRGNTGELF
TRBJ2-1 | TRBV28 | ASSFRLAGGPSYNEQF
TRBJ1-2 | TRBV19 | ASSTEANYGYT
TRBJ1-1 | TRBV4-3 | ASSQGTAEAF
TRBJ2-3 | TRBV9 | ASSGGTYTDTQY
TRBJ1-1 | TRBV5-1 | ASSLGQMNTEAF
TRBJ1-2 | TRBV7-9 | ASSFRADYGYT
TRBJ2-4 | TRBV19 | ASSTTTKNIQY
TRBJ1-3 | TRBV11-2 | ASSWDSSRSGNTIY
TRBJ1-1 | TRBV25-1 | ASRATRLNTEAF
TRBJ1-4 | TRBV10-2 | ASSESIGILRPNEKLF
TRBJ1-2 | TRBV6-6 | ASRKQGVEGYT
TRBJ2-7 | TRBV19 | ASSRAGTGGTYEQY
TRBJ1-2 | TRBV18 | ASSPMTVKNYGYT
TRBJ1-2 | TRBV2 | ASRTGVLYGYT
TRBJ2-5 | TRBV9 | ASSVSAKETQY
TRBJ2-5 | TRBV7-3 | ASSPPPRKETQY
TRBJ1-2 | TRBV7-2 | ASSLGRRGPSYGYT